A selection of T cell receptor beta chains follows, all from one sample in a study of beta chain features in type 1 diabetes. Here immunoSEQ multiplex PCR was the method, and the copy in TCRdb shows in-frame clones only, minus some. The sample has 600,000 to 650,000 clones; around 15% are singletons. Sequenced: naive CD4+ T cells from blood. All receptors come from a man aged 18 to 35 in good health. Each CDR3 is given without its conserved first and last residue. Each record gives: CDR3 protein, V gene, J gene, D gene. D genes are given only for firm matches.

CDR3 protein: ASSPKGGTDTNYGYT; V gene: TRBV9; J gene: TRBJ1-2; D gene: NA
CDR3 protein: SVGPEGTNYGYT; V gene: TRBV29-1; J gene: TRBJ1-2; D gene: NA
CDR3 protein: ASTHRGLENEQF; V gene: TRBV11-2; J gene: TRBJ2-1; D gene: TRBD1
CDR3 protein: ASSVGTGGTYEQY; V gene: TRBV5-4; J gene: TRBJ2-7; D gene: TRBD1
CDR3 protein: AATLGSSGNTIY; V gene: TRBV15; J gene: TRBJ1-3; D gene: NA
CDR3 protein: ASSLRTGQGSYNEQF; V gene: TRBV11-1; J gene: TRBJ2-1; D gene: TRBD1
CDR3 protein: ASSWTDSGNTIY; V gene: TRBV5-1; J gene: TRBJ1-3; D gene: NA
CDR3 protein: ASSQSPASTDTQY; V gene: TRBV5-5; J gene: TRBJ2-3; D gene: NA
CDR3 protein: ASSMAPGKAF; V gene: TRBV19; J gene: TRBJ1-1; D gene: NA
CDR3 protein: ASNPGGRSSYEQY; V gene: TRBV19; J gene: TRBJ2-7; D gene: TRBD1
CDR3 protein: ASSLIQGANTEAF; V gene: TRBV5-4; J gene: TRBJ1-1; D gene: TRBD1
CDR3 protein: ASSPSPTSGSTDTQY; V gene: TRBV18; J gene: TRBJ2-3; D gene: TRBD2
CDR3 protein: ASSQYRVETQY; V gene: TRBV2; J gene: TRBJ2-5; D gene: NA
CDR3 protein: ASSMGQGITEAF; V gene: TRBV7-2; J gene: TRBJ1-1; D gene: TRBD1
CDR3 protein: ASSLGGWGGTSGKGEQF; V gene: TRBV11-3; J gene: TRBJ2-1; D gene: TRBD2
CDR3 protein: ASSEIAGSYNEQF; V gene: TRBV2; J gene: TRBJ2-1; D gene: NA